The source of this TCR beta chain is a study of T cells in Graves' hyperthyroidism and ophthalmopathy. The diagnostic basis comprised clinical symptoms, serum thyroxine and TRAb, thyroid ultrasound and orbital computed tomography. The investigators amplified TCR beta CDR3 regions from RNA transcripts. With the HTBI primer set, the TCR CDR3 went through a first round of RT-PCR. TCRdb recomputed calls from the multiplex PCR reads with MiXCR, one row per CDR3 protein. The sample contains about 510,000 distinct CDR3 sequences, around 43% of which appear only once. The study's findings and limits: Separation of ophthalmopathy from stable hyperthyroidism was achieved by a 13 V-J model.

Looked up from germline, CDR1 is SEHNR and CDR2 is FQNEAQ (reference sequence). Trimming cost V 3 bases and J 5 bases, with 13 bases left between them. The CDR3 has 14 residues. This clonotype was observed once. Its antigen is unidentified. The J gene is TRBJ1-1, the V gene TRBV7-9; no firm D call. Sequencing used peripheral blood or thyroid tissue (not recorded which). The sequence came from an adult woman with Graves' disease, either hyperthyroidism or ophthalmopathy (not recorded which). CDR3 protein: CASSFRWAGTEAFF. In nucleotides, the CDR3 is TGTGCCAGCAGCTTTAGGTGGGCTGGAACTGAAGCTTTCTTT.